This paragraph covers one T cell receptor (beta chain) sequence. Through a sample-barcoded 5' primer and a J-beta primer mix, a second PCR was run for roughly 6 to 11 cycles. The authors tagged each cDNA molecule using a template-switch adaptor with 12 random nucleotides. TCRdb passed the 5' RACE reads through MiXCR, listing each CDR3 protein once. The top ten hold approximately 15% of the sample, which has more than 800,000 distinct CDR3 sequences, under 35% seen once. Donors each provided around 10 milliliters of peripheral blood. This CDR3 has 14 amino acids. Germline lookup yields CDR1 SGHTA and CDR2 FQGNSA. V gave up 4 bases and J gave up 3 bases, with 10 bases separating them. This entry belongs to a study of blood T cells in healthy people across ages.

The TCR comes from a woman of 80 years or more in good health. V usage is TRBV7-2 and J usage is TRBJ2-1, with D unresolved. Sequencing was performed on blood. The CDR3: CASSYDRYYNEQFF. In DNA, the CDR3 is TGTGCCAGCAGCTACGACCGATACTACAATGAGCAGTTCTTC.